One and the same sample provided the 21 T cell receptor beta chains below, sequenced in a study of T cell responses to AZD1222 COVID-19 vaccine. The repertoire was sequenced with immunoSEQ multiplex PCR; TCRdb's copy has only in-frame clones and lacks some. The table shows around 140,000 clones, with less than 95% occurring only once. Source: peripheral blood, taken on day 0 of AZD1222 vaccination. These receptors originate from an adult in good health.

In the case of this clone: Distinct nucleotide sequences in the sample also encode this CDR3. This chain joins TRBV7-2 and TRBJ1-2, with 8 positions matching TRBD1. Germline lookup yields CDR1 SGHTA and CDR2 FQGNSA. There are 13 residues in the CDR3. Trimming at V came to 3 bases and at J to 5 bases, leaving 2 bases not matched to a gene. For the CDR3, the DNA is TGTGCCAGCAGCTTGGACAGGGAATATGGCTACACCTTC. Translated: CASSLDREYGYTF.

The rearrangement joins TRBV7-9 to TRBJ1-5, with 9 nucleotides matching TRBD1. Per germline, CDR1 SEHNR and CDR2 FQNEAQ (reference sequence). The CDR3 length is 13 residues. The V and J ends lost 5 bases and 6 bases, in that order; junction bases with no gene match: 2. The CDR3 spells CASSRDRVQPQHF. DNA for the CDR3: TGTGCCAGCAGCCGGGACAGGGTTCAGCCCCAGCATTTT.

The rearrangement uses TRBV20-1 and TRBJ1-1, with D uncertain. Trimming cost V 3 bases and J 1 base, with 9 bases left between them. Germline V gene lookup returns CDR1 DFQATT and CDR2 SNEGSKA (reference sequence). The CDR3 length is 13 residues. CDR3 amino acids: CSASRQRNTEAFF. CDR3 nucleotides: TGCAGTGCTAGTCGCCAGAGGAACACTGAAGCTTTCTTT.

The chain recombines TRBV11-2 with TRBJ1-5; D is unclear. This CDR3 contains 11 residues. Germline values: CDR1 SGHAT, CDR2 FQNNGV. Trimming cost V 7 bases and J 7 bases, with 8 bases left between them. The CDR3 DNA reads TGTGCCAGCACCGTGGCGCAGCCCCAGCATTTT. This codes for CASTVAQPQHF.

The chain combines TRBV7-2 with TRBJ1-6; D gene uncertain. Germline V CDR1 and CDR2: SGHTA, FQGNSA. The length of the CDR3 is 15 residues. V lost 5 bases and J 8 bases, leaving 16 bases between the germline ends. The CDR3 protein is CASSPGPYTDSPLHF. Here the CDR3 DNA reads TGTGCCAGCAGCCCAGGACCGTATACGGATTCACCCCTCCACTTT.

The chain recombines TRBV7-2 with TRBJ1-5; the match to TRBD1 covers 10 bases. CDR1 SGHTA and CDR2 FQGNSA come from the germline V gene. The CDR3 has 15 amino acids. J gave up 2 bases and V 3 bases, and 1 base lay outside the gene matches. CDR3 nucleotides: TGTGCCAGCAGCTTTGGGACAGGGGGCAATCAGCCCCAGCATTTT. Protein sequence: CASSFGTGGNQPQHF. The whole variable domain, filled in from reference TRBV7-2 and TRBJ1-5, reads GAGVSQSPSNKVTEKGKDVELRCDPISGHTALYWYRQSLGQGLEFLIYFQGNSAPDKSGLPSDRFSAERTGGSVSTLTIQRTQQEDSAVYLCASSFGTGGNQPQHFGDGTRLSIL.

In nucleotides, the CDR3 is TGTGCCTGGGCAGGGATTAATAATTCACCCCTCCACTTT. This encodes CAWAGINNSPLHF. The chain combines TRBV30 with TRBJ1-6; tentatively, D is TRBD1 (5 bases). Between the trimmed V and J ends, which lost 5 bases and 5 bases, there was a span of 10 bases. The CDR3 loop spans 13 amino acids. Germline lookup yields CDR1 GTSNPN and CDR2 SVGIG (reference sequence).

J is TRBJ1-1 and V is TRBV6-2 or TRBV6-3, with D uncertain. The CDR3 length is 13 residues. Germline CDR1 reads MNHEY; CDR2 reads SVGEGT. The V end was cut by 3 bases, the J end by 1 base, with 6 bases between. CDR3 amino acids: CASSYWGNTEAFF. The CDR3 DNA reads TGTGCCAGCAGTTATTGGGGGAACACTGAAGCTTTCTTT.

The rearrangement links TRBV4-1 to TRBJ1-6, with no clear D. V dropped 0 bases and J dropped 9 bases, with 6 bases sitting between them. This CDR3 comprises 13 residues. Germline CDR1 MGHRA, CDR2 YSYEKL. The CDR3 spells CASSQDSASPLHF. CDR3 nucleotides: TGCGCCAGCAGCCAAGACTCGGCTTCACCCCTCCACTTT.

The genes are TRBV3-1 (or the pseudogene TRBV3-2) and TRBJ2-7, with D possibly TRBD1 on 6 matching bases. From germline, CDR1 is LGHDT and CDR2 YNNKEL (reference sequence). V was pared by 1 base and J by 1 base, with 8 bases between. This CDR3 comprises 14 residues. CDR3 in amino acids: CASSQATGSYEQYF. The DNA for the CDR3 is TGTGCCAGCAGCCAAGCGACAGGTTCCTACGAGCAGTACTTC.

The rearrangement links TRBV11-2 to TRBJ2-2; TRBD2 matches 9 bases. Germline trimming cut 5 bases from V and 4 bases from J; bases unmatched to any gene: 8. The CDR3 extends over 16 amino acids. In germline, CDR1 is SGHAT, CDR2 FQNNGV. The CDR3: CASSRGGGRATGELFF. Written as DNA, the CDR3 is TGTGCCAGCAGCCGCGGGGGGGGCAGGGCCACCGGGGAGCTGTTTTTT.

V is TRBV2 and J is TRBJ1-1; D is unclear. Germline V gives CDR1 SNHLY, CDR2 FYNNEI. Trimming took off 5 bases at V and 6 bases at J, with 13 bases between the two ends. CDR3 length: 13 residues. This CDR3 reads CASSPQPNPEAFF. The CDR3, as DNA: TGTGCCAGCAGTCCCCAGCCTAACCCTGAAGCTTTCTTT.

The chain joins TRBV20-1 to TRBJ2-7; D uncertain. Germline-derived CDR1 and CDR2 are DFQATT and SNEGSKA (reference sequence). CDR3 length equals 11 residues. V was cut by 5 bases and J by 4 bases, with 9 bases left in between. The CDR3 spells CSALAHYEQYF. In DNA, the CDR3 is TGCAGTGCTTTGGCCCATTACGAGCAGTACTTC.

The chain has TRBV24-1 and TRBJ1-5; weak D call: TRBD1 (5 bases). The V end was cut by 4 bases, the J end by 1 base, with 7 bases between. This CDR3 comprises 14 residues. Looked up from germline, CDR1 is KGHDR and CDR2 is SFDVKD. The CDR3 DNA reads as TGTGCCACCAGTGAGGGGCGGAGCAATCAGCCCCAGCATTTT. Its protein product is CATSEGRSNQPQHF.

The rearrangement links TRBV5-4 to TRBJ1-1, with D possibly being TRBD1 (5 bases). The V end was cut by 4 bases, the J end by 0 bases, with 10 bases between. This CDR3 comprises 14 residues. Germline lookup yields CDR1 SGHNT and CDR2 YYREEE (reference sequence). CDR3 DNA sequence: TGTGCCAGCAGCCCACCGACAGTGAACACTGAAGCTTTCTTT. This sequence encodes CASSPPTVNTEAFF.

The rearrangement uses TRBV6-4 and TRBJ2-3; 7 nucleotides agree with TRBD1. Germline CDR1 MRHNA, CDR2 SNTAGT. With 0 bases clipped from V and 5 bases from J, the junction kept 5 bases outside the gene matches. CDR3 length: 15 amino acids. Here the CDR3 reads CASSDSAGGGDTQYF. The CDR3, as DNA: TGTGCCAGCAGTGACTCGGCAGGGGGTGGAGATACGCAGTATTTT.

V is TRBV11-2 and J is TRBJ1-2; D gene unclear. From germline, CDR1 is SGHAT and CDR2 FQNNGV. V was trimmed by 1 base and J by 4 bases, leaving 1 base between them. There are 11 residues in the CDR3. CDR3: CASSLGYGYTF. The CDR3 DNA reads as TGTGCCAGCAGCTTAGGCTATGGCTACACCTTC.

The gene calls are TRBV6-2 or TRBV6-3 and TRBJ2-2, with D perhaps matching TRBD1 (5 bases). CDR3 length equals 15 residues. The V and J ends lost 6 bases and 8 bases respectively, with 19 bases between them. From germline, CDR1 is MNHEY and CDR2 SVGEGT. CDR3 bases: TGTGCCAGCAGCCCCTTTGGTGGGGCCGGGGGGGAGCTGTTTTTT. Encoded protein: CASSPFGGAGGELFF.

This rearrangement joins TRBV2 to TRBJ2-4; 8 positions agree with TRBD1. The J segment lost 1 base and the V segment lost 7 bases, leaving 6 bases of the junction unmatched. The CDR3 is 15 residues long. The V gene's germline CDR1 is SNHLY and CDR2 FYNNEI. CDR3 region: CASIYDRGAKNIQYF. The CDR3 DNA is TGTGCCAGCATCTACGACAGGGGTGCCAAAAACATTCAGTACTTC.

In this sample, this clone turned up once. In DNA form, the CDR3 reads TGTGCCAGCAGTCCCATCCCGGGCACCAGGTACTATGGCTACACCTTC. Encoded protein: CASSPIPGTRYYGYTF. V and J are TRBV28 and TRBJ1-2; D is unresolved. The V gene's germline CDR1 is MDHEN and CDR2 SYDVKM. The CDR3 consists of 16 residues. V was cut by 5 bases and J by 3 bases, with 19 bases left in between.

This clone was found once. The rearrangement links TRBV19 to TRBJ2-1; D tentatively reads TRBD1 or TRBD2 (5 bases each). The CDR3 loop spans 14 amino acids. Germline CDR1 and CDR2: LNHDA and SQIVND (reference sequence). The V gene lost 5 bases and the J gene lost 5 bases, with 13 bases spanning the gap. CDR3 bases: TGTGCCAGTAGTGATACTTTGGGGGACAATGAGCAGTTCTTC. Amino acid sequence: CASSDTLGDNEQFF.